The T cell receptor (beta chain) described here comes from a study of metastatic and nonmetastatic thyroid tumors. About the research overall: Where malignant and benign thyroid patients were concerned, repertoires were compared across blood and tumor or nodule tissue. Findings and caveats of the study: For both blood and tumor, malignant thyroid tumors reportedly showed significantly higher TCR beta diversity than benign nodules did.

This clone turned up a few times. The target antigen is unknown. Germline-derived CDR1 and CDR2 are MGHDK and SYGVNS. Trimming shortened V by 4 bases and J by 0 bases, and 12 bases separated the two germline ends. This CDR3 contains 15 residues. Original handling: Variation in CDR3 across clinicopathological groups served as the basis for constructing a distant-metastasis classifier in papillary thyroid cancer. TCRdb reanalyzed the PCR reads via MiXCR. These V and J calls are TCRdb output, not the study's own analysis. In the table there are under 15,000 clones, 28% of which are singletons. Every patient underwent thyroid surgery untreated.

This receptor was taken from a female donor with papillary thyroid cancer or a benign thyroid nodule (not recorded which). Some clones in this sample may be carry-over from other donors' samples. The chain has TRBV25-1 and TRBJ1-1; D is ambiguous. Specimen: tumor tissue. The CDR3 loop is CASSALEAMNTEAFF. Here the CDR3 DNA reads TGTGCCAGCAGTGCCTTGGAGGCTATGAACACTGAAGCTTTCTTT.